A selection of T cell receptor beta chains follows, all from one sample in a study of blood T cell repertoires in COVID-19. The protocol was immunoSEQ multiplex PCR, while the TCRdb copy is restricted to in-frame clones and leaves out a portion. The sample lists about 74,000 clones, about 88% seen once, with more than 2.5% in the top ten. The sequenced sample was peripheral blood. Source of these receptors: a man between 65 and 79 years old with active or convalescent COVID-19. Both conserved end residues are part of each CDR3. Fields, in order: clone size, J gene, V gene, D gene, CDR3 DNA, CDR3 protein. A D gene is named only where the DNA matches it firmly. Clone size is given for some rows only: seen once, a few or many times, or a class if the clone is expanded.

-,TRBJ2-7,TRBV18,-,TGTGCCAGCTCACCAATCGGTAGCAACGAGCAGTACTTC,CASSPIGSNEQYF
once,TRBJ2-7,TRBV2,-,TGTGCCAGCAGTGGGCCAGGGGACGAGCAGTACTTC,CASSGPGDEQYF
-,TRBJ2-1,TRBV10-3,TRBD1,TGTGCCATCAAGGGGACAGGGGGCAATGAGCAGTTCTTC,CAIKGTGGNEQFF
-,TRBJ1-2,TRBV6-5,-,TGTGCCAGCAGCCACACGGGATTCTATGGCTACACCTTC,CASSHTGFYGYTF
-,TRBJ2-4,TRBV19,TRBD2,TGTGCCAGTAGTATTAGCGGGAGGGTAGATAACATTCAGTACTTC,CASSISGRVDNIQYF
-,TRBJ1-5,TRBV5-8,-,TGTGCCAGCAGCTCACGAATTGTAGAGACCCAGCATTTT,CASSSRIVETQHF
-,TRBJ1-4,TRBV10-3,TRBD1,TGTGCCAGCCAACAGGGGGGATTTAATGAAAAACTGTTTTTT,CASQQGGFNEKLFF
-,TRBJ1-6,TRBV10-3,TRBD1,TGTGCCATCAGTGAAACCGGGACAGGGAGTCCTAATAATTCACCCCTCCACTTT,CAISETGTGSPNNSPLHF
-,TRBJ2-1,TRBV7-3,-,TGTGCCAGCAGCCTGGGACTGTACAATGAGCAGTTCTTC,CASSLGLYNEQFF
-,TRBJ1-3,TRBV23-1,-,TGCGCCAGCAGTCAGGCTCCGCCATACGCCCCGCTCACAGGGAGCTCTGGAAACACCATATATTTT,CASSQAPPYAPLTGSSGNTIYF
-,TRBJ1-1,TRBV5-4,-,TGTGCCAGCGAGGGAACAGGGACTATGAACACTGAAGCTTTCTTT,CASEGTGTMNTEAFF
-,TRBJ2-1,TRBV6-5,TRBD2,TGTGCCAGCAGACTTCTAGCGGTAAATGAGCAGTTCTTC,CASRLLAVNEQFF
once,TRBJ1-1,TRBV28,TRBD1,TGTGCCAGCAGTTCTTGGACAGGGGGTAGGAACACTGAAGCTTTCTTT,CASSSWTGGRNTEAFF
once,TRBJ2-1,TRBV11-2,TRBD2,TGTGCCAGCAGCTTAGTACGCGGGGGAAATGAGCAGTTCTTC,CASSLVRGGNEQFF
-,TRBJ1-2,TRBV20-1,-,TGCAGTGCTAACTTTCTACGGGGCTACACCTTC,CSANFLRGYTF
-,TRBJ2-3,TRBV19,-,TGTGCCAGTAGTATAGAGGGGGCGGGCACAGATACGCAGTATTTT,CASSIEGAGTDTQYF
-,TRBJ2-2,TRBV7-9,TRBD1,TGTGCCAGCAGCCTACAGGGGGCGAACACCGGGGAGCTGTTTTTT,CASSLQGANTGELFF
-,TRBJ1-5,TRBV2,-,TGTGCCAGCAGTGACGAGGCCAATCAGCCCCAGCATTTT,CASSDEANQPQHF
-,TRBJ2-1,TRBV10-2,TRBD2,TGCGCCAGCAGTGCCGGGCGGGGGGCCCTGAGCTCCTACAATGAGCAGTTCTTC,CASSAGRGALSSYNEQFF
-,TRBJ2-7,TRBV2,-,TGTGCCAGCCTTCCCGACAGCCACAATAACCGCGAGCAGTACTTC,CASLPDSHNNREQYF
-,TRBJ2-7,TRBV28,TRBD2,TGTGCCAGCAATCCGGGACTAGCGGAGGCCTACTACGAGCAGTACTTC,CASNPGLAEAYYEQYF
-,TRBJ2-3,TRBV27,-,TGTGCCAGCAGATTAGCGGGCACAGATACGCAGTATTTT,CASRLAGTDTQYF
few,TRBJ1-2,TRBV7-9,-,TGTGCCAGCAGCTTAGCTAACAGGGACGGCTACACCTTC,CASSLANRDGYTF
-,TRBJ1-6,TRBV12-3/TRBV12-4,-,TGTGCCAGCAGTTTAGGCGAGCGATCACCCCTCCACTTT,CASSLGERSPLHF
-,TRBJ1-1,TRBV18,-,TGTGCCAGCTCACTTTCTAGGTTGAACACTGAAGCTTTCTTT,CASSLSRLNTEAFF
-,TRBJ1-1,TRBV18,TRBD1,TGTGCCAGCTCATCACGACAGGGGGCTGCGATGAACACTGAAGCTTTCTTT,CASSSRQGAAMNTEAFF
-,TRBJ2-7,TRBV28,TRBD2,TGTGCCAGCAGTCTCGGACTAGCGGGGACCTACGAGCAGTACTTC,CASSLGLAGTYEQYF
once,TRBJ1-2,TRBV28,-,TGTGCCAGCAGTTTAATAGTTAACTATGGCTACACCTTC,CASSLIVNYGYTF
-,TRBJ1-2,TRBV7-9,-,TGTGCCAGCAGCTCAGCCCAGGCTGGCTACACCTTC,CASSSAQAGYTF
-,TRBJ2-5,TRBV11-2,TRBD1,TGTGCCAGCAGTCCCCAGGGACAGCCCCAAGAGACCCAGTACTTC,CASSPQGQPQETQYF
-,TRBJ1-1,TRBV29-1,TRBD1,TGCAGCGTGGTCAGGGGGGCAGAGAACACTGAAGCTTTCTTT,CSVVRGAENTEAFF
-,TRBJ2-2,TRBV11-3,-,TGTGCCAGCAGCTTATCCGGGGGGCTTGGCGGGGAGCTGTTTTTT,CASSLSGGLGGELFF